These T cell receptor beta chains were read from a single sample in a study of blood T cell repertoires in COVID-19. Profiled with immunoSEQ multiplex PCR; TCRdb holds only in-frame clones, not every one. The sample consists of about 220,000 clones, 82% of them appearing once. Material: PBMCs or T cells enriched from blood (not recorded which). All receptors come from a woman in her sixties who had recovered from COVID-19. Each CDR3 is given without its conserved first and last residue.

v_gene,CDR3aa
TRBV7-8,ASSLADSMNEQF
TRBV6-1,ASSEAVQGGYEQY
TRBV6-5,ASSTLQGSGEQY
TRBV11-3,ASSPGTGSRAYEQY
TRBV18,ASSPRGEPNYGYT
TRBV15,ATSRGGGTNEKLF
TRBV10-3,AISSGGNGYT
TRBV7-9,ASDRNYNEQF
TRBV3-1/TRBV3-2,ASSPTVNTEAF
TRBV6-5,ASSLTSPKVNEQF
TRBV5-4,ASSLAAGGGEQF
TRBV7-2,ASSQNTLRNEQF
TRBV19,ASSITGLDGYT
TRBV7-2,ASSLVGPRNTGELF
TRBV4-1,ASSQDGQSLDYT
TRBV15,ATSRAGNGNTIY
TRBV5-1,ASSVDSPNTGELF
TRBV2,ASSEQTNKETQY
TRBV7-2,ASSPSGQYGYT
TRBV2,ASTGDSYEQY
TRBV11-2,ASSLAFPEAF
TRBV7-8,ASSLGVVAGVAGNTIY
TRBV9,ASSVESGGSYGYT
TRBV27,ASSLWDKTYEQY
TRBV7-3,ASSDNPRGSLRTDTQY
TRBV6-5,ASSPTDREVTEAF
TRBV5-1,ASSLGQPMNTEAF
TRBV19,ASRNKRELGNTGELF
TRBV13,ASSLRRGSTDTQY
TRBV7-8,ASSSRQGANVLT
TRBV6-5,ASRRTGRNQPQH
TRBV18,ASSPRVGGQGSNEQF
TRBV7-9,ASSRGQPDEKLF
TRBV28,ASSSTGRGNTIY
TRBV7-9,ASSLGTGYIGSNQPQH
TRBV18,ASSPQGMRVSGYT
TRBV9,ASSVGSSSYEQY